One and the same sample provided the 12 T cell receptor beta chains below, sequenced in a study of blood T cell repertoires in COVID-19. TCRdb keeps only in-frame clones here, not all; method: immunoSEQ multiplex PCR. Among approximately 11,000 clones, 70% to 90% were seen once, and the ten largest hold approximately 33%. Material for sequencing was peripheral blood. These receptor sequences come from a man aged 50-60 years with active COVID-19.

The chain employs TRBV7-2 and TRBJ2-7, with 11 bases matching TRBD2. CDR1 is SGHTA and CDR2 is FQGNSA in the germline V gene. V lost 1 base and J lost 0; bases outside the gene matches: 5. CDR3 size: 17 residues. The CDR3 protein is CASSLGGLAESSYEQYF. In DNA, the CDR3 is TGTGCCAGCAGCTTAGGGGGACTAGCGGAGAGCTCCTACGAGCAGTACTTC.

This rearrangement joins TRBV7-6 to TRBJ2-7, with 10 nucleotides matching TRBD2. The CDR3 spans 19 residues. Germline values: CDR1 SGHVS, CDR2 FNYEAQ. V dropped 0 bases and J dropped 4; count of bases not matched to a gene: 15. CDR3 region: CASSLALSSGSMPRYEQYF. Written as DNA, the CDR3 is TGTGCCAGCAGCTTAGCGCTGTCTAGCGGGAGTATGCCAAGGTACGAGCAGTACTTC.

The genes are TRBV27 and TRBJ2-7; maybe TRBD2 (6 bases). The CDR3 has 13 residues. The germline gives CDR1 MNHEY, CDR2 SMNVEV (reference sequence). The germline V and J ends were trimmed by 4 bases and 2 bases, with 9 bases remaining between them. CDR3 coding DNA: TGTGCCAGCAGTTCCGGGGGAACCTACGAGCAGTACTTC. Translation: CASSSGGTYEQYF.

CDR3 amino acids: CASSLDSNSPLHF. CDR3 DNA sequence: TGTGCCAGCAGCTTGGACAGTAATTCACCCCTCCACTTT. The chain carries TRBV9 and TRBJ1-6, with D tentatively TRBD1 (6 bases). This CDR3 has 13 residues. The germline V and J ends were trimmed by 4 bases and 6 bases, with 8 bases remaining between them. The germline CDR1 and CDR2 sequences are SGDLS and YYNGEE.

This chain connects TRBV25-1 to TRBJ2-5; 9 bases are shared with TRBD1. The germline CDR1 and CDR2 sequences are MGHDK and SYGVNS. The V and J ends lost 3 bases and 5 bases, in that order; junction bases with no gene match: 10. The CDR3 extends over 16 amino acids. CDR3 protein: CASSDRTGTGKETQYF. CDR3 in DNA: TGTGCCAGCAGTGATCGAACCGGGACAGGGAAGGAGACCCAGTACTTC.

This clone came up once. The chain joins TRBV9 to TRBJ2-1; D remains unclear. This CDR3 region has 16 residues. Germline CDR1 SGDLS, CDR2 YYNGEE. V shed 4 bases and J shed 0 bases, with 14 bases lying between them. CDR3 DNA sequence: TGTGCCAGCAGCCCCCACGGAGCTGCCTCCTACAATGAGCAGTTCTTC. Translation: CASSPHGAASYNEQFF.

This clone was picked up one time. The chain carries TRBV14 and TRBJ1-1; no reliable D call. Germline V gene data show CDR1 as SGHDN and CDR2 as FVKESK. V lost 0 bases and J 6 bases, leaving 8 bases between the germline ends. There are 13 residues in the CDR3. The CDR3 sequence is CASSQDPGSEAFF. CDR3 nucleotide sequence: TGTGCCAGCAGCCAAGACCCAGGATCTGAAGCTTTCTTT. Variable domain in full (rest from reference TRBV14 and TRBJ1-1): EAGVTQFPSHSVIEKGQTVTLRCDPISGHDNLYWYRRVMGKEIKFLLHFVKESKQDESGMPNNRFLAERTGGTYSTLKVQPAELEDSGVYFCASSQDPGSEAFFGQGTRLTVV.

The chain is built from TRBV27 and TRBJ2-7, with 7 bases lining up with TRBD1. The CDR3 has 14 amino acids. The V and J ends lost 5 bases and 1 base, in that order; junction bases with no gene match: 5. Germline V gives CDR1 MNHEY, CDR2 SMNVEV (reference sequence). The CDR3 is CASSIGQVSYEQYF. In nucleotides, the CDR3 is TGTGCCAGCAGTATCGGACAGGTTTCCTACGAGCAGTACTTC.

This clone has a single count. V usage is TRBV10-3 and J usage is TRBJ2-5; 7 nucleotides agree with TRBD2. In germline, CDR1 is ENHRY, CDR2 SYGVKD. Trimming took 0 bases from V and 2 from J; bases not matched to a gene: 9. The CDR3 has 17 amino acids. For the CDR3, the DNA is TGTGCCATCAGTGAGTCGTGGGAACTAGCGACTCAAGAGACCCAGTACTTC. Translating it yields CAISESWELATQETQYF.

This clone appeared a few times. The chain links TRBV4-1 to TRBJ1-6; 10 bases are shared with TRBD1. The CDR3 has 15 residues. From germline, CDR1 is MGHRA and CDR2 YSYEKL. The ends lost 1 base at V and 9 bases at J; junction bases unmatched: 3. CDR3 amino acids: CASSQAGTGVSPLHF. The CDR3 DNA follows: TGCGCCAGCAGCCAAGCCGGGACAGGGGTTTCACCCCTCCACTTT.

V usage is TRBV27 and J usage is TRBJ1-1; maybe TRBD1 (6 bases). Trimming stripped 4 bases from V and 11 bases from J, with 17 bases between. The CDR3 is 13 residues long. Germline CDR1 is MNHEY and CDR2 is SMNVEV (reference sequence). CDR3 residues: CASSWGRDKTAFF. The CDR3 DNA is TGTGCCAGCAGTTGGGGGAGGGACAAAACGGCTTTCTTT.

V and J are TRBV19 and TRBJ2-5; D gene ambiguous. CDR1 and CDR2 (germline): LNHDA, SQIVND (reference sequence). The CDR3 has 15 residues. Trimming removed 7 bases at V and 3 bases at J, with 18 bases between. CDR3 loop: CASIASRFRKETQYF. The CDR3 DNA sequence: TGTGCCAGTATCGCGTCACGCTTCAGGAAAGAGACCCAGTACTTC. Using reference TRBV19 and TRBJ2-5 for the parts outside the CDR3, the full variable domain is DGGITQSPKYLFRKEGQNVTLSCEQNLNHDAMYWYRQDPGQGLRLIYYSQIVNDFQKGDIAEGYSVSREKKESFPLTVTSAQKNPTAFYLCASIASRFRKETQYFGPGTRLLVL.